This TCR beta chain was profiled in a study of blood T cell repertoires in COVID-19. On the study more broadly: Acute and convalescent COVID-19 samples came from the United States, Italy and Spain. T cells, B-cell-depleted T cells, or PBMCs supplied cDNA or gDNA.

The CDR3 spans 13 residues. The J segment lost 3 bases and the V segment lost 5 bases, leaving 3 bases of the junction unmatched. Per germline, CDR1 MDHEN and CDR2 SYDVKM. This table comes from immunoSEQ multiplex PCR, and its TCRdb copy is limited to in-frame clones, with some not included. This sample has a few hundred thousand clones, with around 84% found just once. The TCR comes from a woman aged 18-29 years with acute or convalescent COVID-19. Sequencing was carried out using peripheral blood. This chain connects TRBV28 to TRBJ2-7; 8 bases fit TRBD1. As DNA, the CDR3 is TGTGCCAGCAGTGCAGGACAGGGCTACGAGCAGTACTTC. This encodes CASSAGQGYEQYF. The complete variable domain, with remaining parts taken from reference TRBV28 and TRBJ2-7, reads DVKVTQSSRYLVKRTGEKVFLECVQDMDHENMFWYRQDPGLGLRLIYFSYDVKMKEKGDIPEGYSVSREKKERFSLILESASTNQTSMYLCASSAGQGYEQYFGPGTRLTVT.